The source of this T cell receptor (beta chain) is a study of cytomegalovirus exposure and HLA in healthy donors. Findings of the study overall: A later analysis found TCR association rates differed by HLA locus, highest for DRB1 and lowest for HLA-C. The authors enumerated some 160 TCR beta chains as linked to cytomegalovirus. Under in vitro conditions, three CMV-associated chains were confirmed as specific for CMV antigens. Available immune exposure information was restricted to CMV serostatus only.

The J segment lost 1 base and the V segment lost 2 bases, leaving 4 bases of the junction unmatched. The CDR3 is 16 residues long. In germline, CDR1 is LGHNT, CDR2 FRNRAP. Vbeta (60) and Jbeta (13) primers were used in the PCR. Clones were sequenced by immunoSEQ multiplex PCR, and TCRdb holds only the in-frame ones, with some missing. The sample consists of 170,000 or so clones, around 77% of them appearing once. In regard to this clone: What it binds is not known.

The genes are TRBV12-5 and TRBJ2-2, with 7 bases that match TRBD2. This TCR was recovered from a man in his sixties in good health and CMV-seronegative. Material for sequencing was PBMCs. The CDR3 loop is CASGLYLAGNTGELFF. Written as DNA, the CDR3 is TGTGCTAGTGGTTTGTATTTAGCGGGGAACACCGGGGAGCTGTTTTTT.